The 7 T cell receptor beta chains in this list originate from one sample, sequenced in a study of technical replicates of blood from several donors. Here immunoSEQ multiplex PCR was the method, and the copy in TCRdb shows in-frame clones only, minus some. This table holds tens of thousands of clones, about 90% found once. Sequencing used T cells isolated from PBMCs. The receptors come from a human donor in good health.

This clone is a singleton in its sample. The CDR3 loop is CASSFGDRYGYTF. In nucleotides, the CDR3 is TGTGCCAGCAGTTTCGGGGATCGCTATGGCTACACCTTC. The J gene is TRBJ1-2, the V gene TRBV27; D unresolved. The CDR3 is made up of 13 amino acids. V was shortened by 3 bases and J by 4 bases, with 9 bases between the two germline ends. The germline CDR1 and CDR2 sequences are MNHEY and SMNVEV (reference sequence).

J is TRBJ2-7 and V is TRBV4-1; 9 bases fit TRBD1. Germline values: CDR1 MGHRA, CDR2 YSYEKL. The CDR3 runs to 16 residues. V gave up 6 bases and J gave up 2 bases; unmatched junction bases: 11. The CDR3 loop is CASSKRGGTGTYEQYF. Written as DNA, the CDR3 is TGCGCCAGCAGTAAACGCGGAGGGACAGGGACCTACGAGCAGTACTTC.

In its sample, this clone was seen once. The chain has TRBV9 and TRBJ1-5; perhaps TRBD1 as D (6 bases). CDR1 is SGDLS, CDR2 YYNGEE, per germline. The CDR3 extends over 15 amino acids. V was cut by 2 bases and J by 4 bases, with 13 bases left in between. The CDR3, as DNA: TGTGCCAGCAGCGTTACCGGGACACCTAATCAGCCCCAGCATTTT. It yields the protein CASSVTGTPNQPQHF.

The chain couples TRBV5-4 to TRBJ2-3; no clear D gene. The V and J ends lost 3 bases and 4 bases respectively, with 9 bases between them. The CDR3 length is 13 residues. CDR1 SGHNT and CDR2 YYREEE come from the germline V gene (reference sequence). The CDR3 sequence is CASSSTASDTQYF. The CDR3 nucleotides are TGTGCCAGCAGCTCGACTGCCTCAGATACGCAGTATTTT.

The chain is built from TRBV6-1 and TRBJ2-1, with D hard to call. The V end lost 6 bases, the J end lost 1 base, and 7 bases lay between the germline ends. CDR1 and CDR2 from the germline V gene are MNHNS and SASEGT. The CDR3 spans 13 residues. The chain's CDR3 is CASRHSSYNEQFF. The CDR3 DNA sequence: TGTGCCAGCAGGCACTCTTCCTACAATGAGCAGTTCTTC.

The chain carries TRBV10-2 and TRBJ2-7; D is perhaps TRBD1 (5 bases). The CDR3 spans 15 residues. V shed 1 base and J shed 2 bases, with 12 bases lying between them. The germline V gene has CDR1 WSHSY and CDR2 SAAADI. The CDR3 is CASSELTVSPYEQYF. DNA of the CDR3: TGCGCCAGCAGTGAGTTGACAGTAAGTCCCTACGAGCAGTACTTC.

This clone was counted only a few times. The J gene is TRBJ1-2, the V gene TRBV5-1; TRBD1 matches at 12 bases. The length of the CDR3 is 22 residues. Germline-derived CDR1 and CDR2 are SGHRS and YFSETQ. V was pared by 0 bases and J by 4 bases, with 22 bases of the junction left unmatched. CDR3 in DNA: TGCGCCAGCAGCTTGGATCCTTGGGACAGGGGGCGCGATTCTACACTCGCCTATGGCTACACCTTC. It encodes CASSLDPWDRGRDSTLAYGYTF.